These T cell receptor beta chains were read from a single sample in a study of blood T cell repertoires in COVID-19. TCRdb keeps only in-frame clones here, not all; method: immunoSEQ multiplex PCR. The sample contains 200,000 or so clones, roughly 85% of which appear only once. Sequencing was done on a sample of PBMCs or T cells enriched from blood (not recorded which). Receptors originate from a woman aged 40 to 50 with acute COVID-19. The CDR3 runs from the conserved cysteine through the conserved F or W. The D gene is left open where the match is weak. Expanded clones get a size class; other rows say once, few or many, or leave the size out.

>-|TRBV3-1/TRBV3-2|TRBJ2-4|-
TGTGCCAGCAGCCAAGTTACCCCGGGACTCTCGACCAAAAACATTCAGTACTTC
CASSQVTPGLSTKNIQYF
>-|TRBV24-1|TRBJ2-1|TRBD2
TGTGCCACCAGTGATTCAGCGGGGGTGGCCTACAATGAGCAGTTCTTC
CATSDSAGVAYNEQFF
>-|TRBV4-2|TRBJ2-1|TRBD1
TGTGCCACCACGACAGGGCAGGACAATGAGCAGTTCTTC
CATTTGQDNEQFF
>-|TRBV5-8|TRBJ2-7|-
TGTGCCAGCAGCACTTGGGCAGGGCTGGACGACCAGCAGTACTTC
CASSTWAGLDDQQYF
>-|TRBV28|TRBJ2-2|-
TGTGCCAGCCAAGTGGGGCCCGGGGAGCTGTTTTTT
CASQVGPGELFF
>-|TRBV27|TRBJ2-7|-
TGTGCCAGCAGCAATCATCAAACCTACGAGCAGTACTTC
CASSNHQTYEQYF
>-|TRBV6-5|TRBJ1-1|TRBD1
TGTGCCAGCAGGGGGACAGGCGGCCCCCTTGAAGCTTTCTTT
CASRGTGGPLEAFF
>-|TRBV28|TRBJ2-5|TRBD1
TGTGCCAGCAGTTTCGGACAGGGAAAAGAGACCCAGTACTTC
CASSFGQGKETQYF
>-|TRBV18|TRBJ1-1|TRBD1
TGTGCCAGCTCACCGCCCCCGGGACAGCTAAACACTGAAGCTTTCTTT
CASSPPPGQLNTEAFF
>-|TRBV18|TRBJ1-3|-
TGTGCCAGCACCCGGACAGCTACCTCTGGAAACACCATATATTTT
CASTRTATSGNTIYF
>-|TRBV5-1|TRBJ1-4|TRBD1
TGCGCCAGCACCTGGGACAGGGACTCAACTAATGAAAAACTGTTTTTT
CASTWDRDSTNEKLFF
>-|TRBV3-1/TRBV3-2|TRBJ2-6|TRBD2
TGTGCCAGCAGCCAAAAGGGACTAGCCTATACATCCGGGGCCAACGTCCTGACTTTC
CASSQKGLAYTSGANVLTF
>-|TRBV7-7|TRBJ2-5|TRBD2
TGTGCCAGCAGCACGGGGGGGGAGACCCAGTACTTC
CASSTGGETQYF
>-|TRBV25-1|TRBJ1-2|-
TGTGCCAGCAGTGAGTGGGGGGAATATGGCTACACCTTC
CASSEWGEYGYTF
>-|TRBV24-1|TRBJ2-1|TRBD1
TGTGCCACCAGTGATTCGCCGGGACAGGGGGCGAGCAATGAGCAGTTCTTC
CATSDSPGQGASNEQFF
>few|TRBV7-2|TRBJ2-1|TRBD2
TGTGCCAGCAGCTTTATAGCGGGCCCCTCCCATGAGCAGTTCTTC
CASSFIAGPSHEQFF
>-|TRBV28|TRBJ1-5|-
TGTGCCAGCAGCATTAATCAGCCCCAGCATTTT
CASSINQPQHF
>-|TRBV30|TRBJ2-3|-
TGTGCCTGGAGTGCCCTACAGGGCGCGACGCAGTATTTT
CAWSALQGATQYF
>-|TRBV9|TRBJ1-3|-
TGTGCCAGCAGCGTAGGGGACACCTCCCGGAACACCATATATTTT
CASSVGDTSRNTIYF
>-|TRBV11-2|TRBJ1-1|-
TGTGCCAGCAGCTTAGAACATAACACTGAAGCTTTCTTT
CASSLEHNTEAFF
>-|TRBV19|TRBJ2-7|TRBD2
TGTGCCAGTAGTACCTATAGCGGGAGGAGTTCCTACGAGCAGTACTTC
CASSTYSGRSSYEQYF
>-|TRBV16|TRBJ1-1|-
TGTGCCAGCAGCCCTCAGGGGACCGTAGCGAACACTGAAGCTTTCTTT
CASSPQGTVANTEAFF
>-|TRBV6-5|TRBJ2-3|-
TGTGCCAGCAGTCCTCAGGAGGGGGATACGCAGTATTTT
CASSPQEGDTQYF
>-|TRBV9|TRBJ1-6|-
TGTGCCAGCAGCTCAGGTTCAGCCTATAATTCACCCCTCCACTTT
CASSSGSAYNSPLHF
>once|TRBV21-1|TRBJ2-3|-
TGTGCCAGCAGCAAAGGTGGACAGGGGACAGATACGCAGTATTTT
CASSKGGQGTDTQYF
>-|TRBV28|TRBJ1-1|-
TGTGCCAGCATCACGGGACACACTGGAGAAGCTTTCTTT
CASITGHTGEAFF
>-|TRBV7-9|TRBJ2-3|TRBD1
TGTGCCAGCAGCCGAGGGACAGGGGCCATATCTAGCACAGATACGCAGTATTTT
CASSRGTGAISSTDTQYF
>-|TRBV11-2|TRBJ1-5|-
TGTGCCAGCAGCTTGGCAGGGGCCAATCAGCCCCAGCATTTT
CASSLAGANQPQHF
>-|TRBV30|TRBJ1-3|-
TGTGCCTGGACCCTAGGGACTGACACCATATATTTT
CAWTLGTDTIYF
>-|TRBV6-1|TRBJ2-1|TRBD2
TGTGCCAGCAGTGATCGAACTAGCGTAAACAATGAGCAGTTCTTC
CASSDRTSVNNEQFF
>once|TRBV3-1/TRBV3-2|TRBJ2-7|TRBD2
TGTGCCAGCAGCCAAGAGACTAGCGGATACTCCTACGAGCAGTACTTC
CASSQETSGYSYEQYF
>-|TRBV6-4|TRBJ2-3|-
TGTGCCAGCAGTATCTCGAGACTAGTGTCTTCAGATACGCAGTATTTT
CASSISRLVSSDTQYF
>-|TRBV6-5|TRBJ1-2|-
TGTGCCAGCAGTTACTCCCCCCGAGCTAACTATGGCTACACCTTC
CASSYSPRANYGYTF
>-|TRBV4-1|TRBJ2-7|TRBD2
TGCGCCAGCAGTCTCGGACTAGCGGGAGGGCCTTACGAGCAGTACTTC
CASSLGLAGGPYEQYF
>once|TRBV5-1|TRBJ2-7|-
TGCGCCAGCAGCTTGCGCTTGGGGGACACCCTTAGAGGCGAGCAGTACTTC
CASSLRLGDTLRGEQYF
>-|TRBV10-3|TRBJ1-1|-
TGTGCCATCAGGAAGGAGTTTTCGAACACTGAAGCTTTCTTT
CAIRKEFSNTEAFF
>-|TRBV5-1|TRBJ2-7|TRBD1
TGCGCCAGCAGCTTGGCAGGTCAGGGGGACGAGCAGTACTTC
CASSLAGQGDEQYF
>-|TRBV7-3|TRBJ1-1|-
TGTGCCAGCAGCTCCGGGGGGACTGAAGCTTTCTTT
CASSSGGTEAFF
>-|TRBV4-1|TRBJ1-5|-
TGCGCCAGCAAGTCTTTGGTAAGCAGCAATCAGCCCCAGCATTTT
CASKSLVSSNQPQHF
>-|TRBV15|TRBJ2-1|TRBD2
TGTGCCACCAGTAGCGGGTTCTCCTACAATGAGCAGTTCTTC
CATSSGFSYNEQFF
>-|TRBV18|TRBJ1-1|TRBD1
TGTGCCAGCTCATTGAGGACAGGCCTGAACACTGAAGCTTTCTTT
CASSLRTGLNTEAFF
>-|TRBV29-1|TRBJ2-3|TRBD2
TGCAGCGTTGTGCTAGCGGGAGCTTTTCTGGATACGCAGTATTTT
CSVVLAGAFLDTQYF
>-|TRBV19|TRBJ2-5|-
TGTGCCAGTAGCTTCGGGGAAGGACAAGAGACCCAGTACTTC
CASSFGEGQETQYF
>-|TRBV24-1|TRBJ1-4|-
TGTGCCACCAGTAATGGGGGGAGAAATGAAAAACTGTTTTTT
CATSNGGRNEKLFF
>once|TRBV28|TRBJ2-5|TRBD2
TGTGCCAGCAGTATGTCCCGGGGGCGGGAGGCAGAGACCCAGTACTTC
CASSMSRGREAETQYF
>-|TRBV6-5|TRBJ2-2|-
TGTGCCAGCAGTCACCAGGAGCGGACCGGGGAGCTGTTTTTT
CASSHQERTGELFF
>-|TRBV9|TRBJ2-2|TRBD1
TGTGCCAGCAGCGGTATAACAGGGGGCTCGGAGGAGCTGTTTTTT
CASSGITGGSEELFF
>-|TRBV28|TRBJ1-3|-
TGTGCCAGCAGTCCGATCGGGCCAGGGAACACCATATATTTT
CASSPIGPGNTIYF
>-|TRBV30|TRBJ1-2|-
TGTGCCTGGAGTTATGACTATGGCTACACCTTC
CAWSYDYGYTF
>-|TRBV4-1|TRBJ2-7|TRBD1
TGCGCCAGCAGCCAAGCTGCCGGACAGGGGTTCTACGAGCAGTACTTC
CASSQAAGQGFYEQYF
>-|TRBV18|TRBJ1-1|-
TGTGCCAGCTCACCCAACCTACAGGCATACACTGAAGCTTTCTTT
CASSPNLQAYTEAFF
>-|TRBV5-6|TRBJ2-5|TRBD2
TGTGCCAGCAGCTTGAATCGGGAGGGCCAAGAGACCCAGTACTTC
CASSLNREGQETQYF
>-|TRBV3-1/TRBV3-2|TRBJ1-1|-
TGTGCCAGCAGCCCCCGGGGGAACACTGAAGCTTTCTTT
CASSPRGNTEAFF
>-|TRBV29-1|TRBJ2-1|TRBD2
TGCAGCGTTAAAATAGCGGGAGAGTCCTACAATGAGCAGTTCTTC
CSVKIAGESYNEQFF
>-|TRBV3-1/TRBV3-2|TRBJ1-3|-
TGTGCCAGCAGCCAAGATCATTCCTCTGGAAACACCATATATTTT
CASSQDHSSGNTIYF
>-|TRBV28|TRBJ1-1|TRBD1
TGTGCCAGCAGTTTATTCGGGACAGCTGGAAGAAACACTGAAGCTTTCTTT
CASSLFGTAGRNTEAFF
>few|TRBV27|TRBJ2-2|-
TGTGCCAGCAGTTTGGCGGCGTGGGGGCGCGGAACCGGGGAGCTGTTTTTT
CASSLAAWGRGTGELFF
>-|TRBV29-1|TRBJ1-3|-
TGCAGCGTTGGGACTCAAGGGGGAAACACCATATATTTT
CSVGTQGGNTIYF